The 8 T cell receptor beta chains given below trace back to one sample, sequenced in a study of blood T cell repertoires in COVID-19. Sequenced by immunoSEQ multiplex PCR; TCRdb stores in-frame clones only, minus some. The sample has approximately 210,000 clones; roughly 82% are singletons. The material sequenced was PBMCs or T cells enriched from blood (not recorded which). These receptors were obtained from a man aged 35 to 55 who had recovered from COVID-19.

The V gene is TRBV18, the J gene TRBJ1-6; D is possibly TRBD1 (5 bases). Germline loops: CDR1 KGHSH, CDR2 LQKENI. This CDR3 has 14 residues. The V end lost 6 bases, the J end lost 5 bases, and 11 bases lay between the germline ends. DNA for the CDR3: TGTGCCAGCTCTGGGGGGGTTAATAATTCACCCCTCCACTTT. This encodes CASSGGVNNSPLHF.

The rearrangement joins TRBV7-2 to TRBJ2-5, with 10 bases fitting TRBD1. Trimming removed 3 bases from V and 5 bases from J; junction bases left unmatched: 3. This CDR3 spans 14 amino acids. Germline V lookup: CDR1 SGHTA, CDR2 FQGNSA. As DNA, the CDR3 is TGTGCCAGCAGCTTGGACAGGGGGTGGGAGACCCAGTACTTC. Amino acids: CASSLDRGWETQYF.

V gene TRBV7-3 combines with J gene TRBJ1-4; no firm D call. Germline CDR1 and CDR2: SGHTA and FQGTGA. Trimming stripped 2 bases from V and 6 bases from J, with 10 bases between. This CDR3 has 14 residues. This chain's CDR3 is CASSLAGNHEKLFF. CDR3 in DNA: TGTGCCAGCAGCTTAGCGGGGAACCATGAAAAACTGTTTTTT.

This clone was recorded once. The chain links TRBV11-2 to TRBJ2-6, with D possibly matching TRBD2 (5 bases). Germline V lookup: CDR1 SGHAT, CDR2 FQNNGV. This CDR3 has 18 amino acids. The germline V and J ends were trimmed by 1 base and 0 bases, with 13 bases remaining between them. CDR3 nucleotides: TGTGCCAGCAGCTTAGGGACGGGAAACCCCTCTGGGGCCAACGTCCTGACTTTC. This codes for CASSLGTGNPSGANVLTF.

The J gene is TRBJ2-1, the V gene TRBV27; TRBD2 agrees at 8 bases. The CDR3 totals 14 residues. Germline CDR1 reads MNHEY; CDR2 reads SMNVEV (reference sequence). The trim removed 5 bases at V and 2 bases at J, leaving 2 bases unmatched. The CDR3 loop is CASSQAGAYNEQFF. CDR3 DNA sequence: TGTGCCAGCAGTCAAGCGGGAGCCTACAATGAGCAGTTCTTC.

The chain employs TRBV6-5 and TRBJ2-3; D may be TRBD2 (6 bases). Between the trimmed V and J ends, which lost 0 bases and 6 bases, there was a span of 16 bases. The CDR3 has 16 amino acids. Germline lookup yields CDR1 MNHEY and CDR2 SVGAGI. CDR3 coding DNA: TGTGCCAGCAGTTACTCGTTTGGGGGACTCCAGGATACGCAGTATTTT. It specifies CASSYSFGGLQDTQYF.

The CDR3 DNA is TGTGCCAGCGCGACAGGGAAGGGTCAGCCCCAGCATTTT. Translated: CASATGKGQPQHF. The chain combines TRBV25-1 with TRBJ1-5; 7 nucleotides line up with TRBD1. This CDR3 spans 13 amino acids. Germline V gene lookup returns CDR1 MGHDK and CDR2 SYGVNS. The V and J ends lost 8 bases and 6 bases, in that order; junction bases with no gene match: 7.

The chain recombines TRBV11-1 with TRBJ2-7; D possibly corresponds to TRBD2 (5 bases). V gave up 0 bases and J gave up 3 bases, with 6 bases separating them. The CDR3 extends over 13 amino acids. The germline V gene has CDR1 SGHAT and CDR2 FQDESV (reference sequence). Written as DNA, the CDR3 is TGTGCCAGCAGCTTAGCGGCGGGCTACGAGCAGTACGTC. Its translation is CASSLAAGYEQYV.